The sequence of this TCR beta chain was determined in a study of T cell repertoires in ileal Crohn's disease. Trimming took off 6 bases at V and 0 bases at J, with 9 bases between the two ends. The CDR3 sequence is 13 residues long. Germline assignment: CDR1 MNHNS and CDR2 SASEGT. Assay used: immunoSEQ multiplex PCR; TCRdb lists only in-frame clones, some missing. This sample carries approximately 5,100 clones, around 85% of them seen once, and the ten largest clones take 9% to 10%. The sequence derives from an adult with Crohn's disease. The V and J genes are TRBV6-1 and TRBJ2-7; D is undetermined. Sequencing used ileal tissue. The CDR3 protein is CASRAGSSYEQYF. CDR3 DNA: TGTGCCAGCAGGGCAGGAAGCTCCTACGAGCAGTACTTC.